Listed below are T cell receptor beta chains from one sample, sequenced in a study of blood T cell repertoires in COVID-19. TCRdb keeps only in-frame clones here, not all; method: immunoSEQ multiplex PCR. Among around 330,000 clones listed, about nine tenths were seen once. The specimen sequenced was PBMCs or T cells enriched from blood (not recorded which). The receptor set was obtained from a woman aged 35 to 49 who had recovered from COVID-19. Both conserved end residues are part of each CDR3. D genes are given only for firm matches. Size tells how often a clone was seen (once, few, many) or the class of an expanded clone, and some rows leave it out.

D,J,V,size,DNA,CDR3
TRBD1,TRBJ2-2,TRBV5-1,NA,TGCGCCAGCAGCCTCCGACAGGGTACCGGGGAGCTGTTTTTT,CASSLRQGTGELFF
NA,TRBJ1-5,TRBV12-5,few,TGTGCTAGTGGTTTGGTAAGCGGGCCCCAGCATTTT,CASGLVSGPQHF
NA,TRBJ2-3,TRBV27,NA,TGTGCCAGCAGTTTTAAGGGGAACACAGATACGCAGTATTTT,CASSFKGNTDTQYF
NA,TRBJ1-3,TRBV19,NA,TGTGCCAGTAGTCGGGGAGATGGAAACACCATATATTTT,CASSRGDGNTIYF
NA,TRBJ1-1,TRBV30,NA,TGTGCCTGGAGTGTTCAGGCGTTCGGGAACACTGAAGCTTTCTTT,CAWSVQAFGNTEAFF
NA,TRBJ1-1,TRBV21-1,NA,TGTGCCAGCAGCAATCCCCTGGACAGGGGGCGCGGGACTGAAGCTTTCTTT,CASSNPLDRGRGTEAFF
TRBD1,TRBJ2-7,TRBV10-3,NA,TGTGCCATCAGTGAGTCGGACCAACCGGGACAGGGGGTTTACGAGCAGTACTTC,CAISESDQPGQGVYEQYF
TRBD1,TRBJ2-3,TRBV29-1,NA,TGCAGCGCTAGGGGACAGTCCACAGATACGCAGTATTTT,CSARGQSTDTQYF
NA,TRBJ1-4,TRBV5-1,NA,TGCGCCAGCAGCTCTAGACAGAGAATAGGCGGTGGTGAAAAACTGTTTTTT,CASSSRQRIGGGEKLFF
TRBD2,TRBJ2-1,TRBV7-6,NA,TGTGCCAGCTCCAGCGGGAGATCCTACAATGAGCAGTTCTTC,CASSSGRSYNEQFF
NA,TRBJ1-6,TRBV15,NA,TGTGCCACCAGCAGAGAGAGGACCCTCCACTTT,CATSRERTLHF
NA,TRBJ2-1,TRBV18,NA,TGTGCCAGCTCACAGGGGAGACAGGCCATCAATGAGCAGTTCTTC,CASSQGRQAINEQFF
NA,TRBJ1-6,TRBV3-1/TRBV3-2,NA,TGTGCCAGCAGTCTTAACTGGTATAATTCACCCCTCCACTTT,CASSLNWYNSPLHF
NA,TRBJ1-6,TRBV11-2,NA,TGTGCCAGCAGCTTCAGGGATGGTTCGGCACCCCTCCACTTT,CASSFRDGSAPLHF
NA,TRBJ2-3,TRBV18,NA,TGTGCCAGCTCAACCCGGGTAGCGGTCCTGGATACGCAGTATTTT,CASSTRVAVLDTQYF
TRBD1,TRBJ2-5,TRBV7-3,NA,TGTGCCAGCAGCTCGACAGGGGGGAGCTTAGAGACCCAGTACTTC,CASSSTGGSLETQYF
NA,TRBJ2-1,TRBV7-2,NA,TGTGCCAGCAGCCAATTTCTAGGGGAACGGTTCTTC,CASSQFLGERFF
TRBD2,TRBJ2-3,TRBV19,NA,TGTGCCAGTAGTAGCCGGGACTACCGCACAGATACGCAGTATTTT,CASSSRDYRTDTQYF
NA,TRBJ1-3,TRBV6-2/TRBV6-3,NA,TGTGCCAGCAGTACCCCGTGGACAGTTCGAGGTGGAAACACCATATATTTT,CASSTPWTVRGGNTIYF
TRBD1,TRBJ1-2,TRBV6-5,NA,TGTGCCAGCAGTTACATGACAGGGTATCATGGCTACACCTTC,CASSYMTGYHGYTF
TRBD1,TRBJ1-5,TRBV2,NA,TGTGCCAGCACCGACAGGGTCGAGCAGCCCCAGCATTTT,CASTDRVEQPQHF
TRBD1,TRBJ1-2,TRBV19,NA,TGTGCCAGTAGGGGGACGGGACAGTCGTATGGCTACACCTTC,CASRGTGQSYGYTF
TRBD2,TRBJ2-6,TRBV6-5,NA,TGTGCCAGCAGTTACGGGACTAGCGGCGTCCTGACTTTC,CASSYGTSGVLTF
NA,TRBJ2-1,TRBV9,NA,TGTGCCAGCAGCGTAGACAGCCAAGGTGAGCAGTTCTTC,CASSVDSQGEQFF
TRBD2,TRBJ2-2,TRBV9,NA,TGTGCCACTGGGACTAGCGGGAATCCGAACACCGGGGAGCTGTTTTTT,CATGTSGNPNTGELFF
NA,TRBJ2-5,TRBV7-9,NA,TGTGCCAGCAGCTTAGGGGGAGGCCAAGAGACCCAGTACTTC,CASSLGGGQETQYF
TRBD1,TRBJ1-2,TRBV5-1,NA,TGCGCCACCTCGACAGGGGACTATGGCTACACCTTC,CATSTGDYGYTF
NA,TRBJ1-6,TRBV11-3,NA,TGTGCCAGCGGCGGGGAGGGTCTGAATTCACCCCTCCACTTT,CASGGEGLNSPLHF
NA,TRBJ1-6,TRBV28,NA,TGTGCCAGCACTCACAGGGATCAGTATAATTCACCCCTCCACTTT,CASTHRDQYNSPLHF
TRBD2,TRBJ2-1,TRBV12-5,NA,TGTGCTAGTGGTCTGGGACTAGATGAGCAGTTCTTC,CASGLGLDEQFF
NA,TRBJ1-6,TRBV11-2,NA,TGTGCCAGCAGCTTAGACAGGGTATCACCCCTCCACTTT,CASSLDRVSPLHF
NA,TRBJ1-3,TRBV19,NA,TGTGCCAGTAGTATAGATCCTACAGGGCGCTCTGGAAACACCATATATTTT,CASSIDPTGRSGNTIYF
TRBD1,TRBJ2-3,TRBV27,NA,TGTGCCAGCAGTTCTACTCACGAGGGGGCGGGCACAGATACGCAGTATTTT,CASSSTHEGAGTDTQYF